The present TCR beta chain was sequenced within a study of technical replicates of blood from a few donors. TCRdb keeps only in-frame clones here, not all; method: immunoSEQ multiplex PCR. The repertoire has about 80,000 clones, approximately 94% of them found once; the top ten carry around 0.41%. CDR3 length: 13 residues. Germline trimming cut 6 bases from V and 6 bases from J; bases unmatched to any gene: 8. Germline assignment: CDR1 SQVTM and CDR2 ANQGSEA. This chain joins TRBV29-1 and TRBJ1-5, with TRBD1 matching over 7 bases. This receptor was taken from a human donor in good health. Sequenced sample: T cells isolated from PBMCs. CDR3 protein: CSVKTGISQPQHF. CDR3 nucleotides: TGCAGCGTCAAGACAGGGATCTCTCAGCCCCAGCATTTT.